This entry lists 4 T cell receptor beta chains sequenced from one sample in a study of blood T cell dynamics during melanoma immunotherapy. Stated time point: week 3, after first cycle of checkpoint inhibitor. Profiling relied on immunoSEQ multiplex PCR, and the TCRdb table lists in-frame clones only, not all of them. The repertoire holds roughly 9,000 clones, roughly 85% seen once, with around 1.1% in the top ten. The specimen comprised blood, sampled from a patient treated with checkpoint blockade. The receptor set was obtained from a human donor with melanoma.

This sequence joins TRBV21-1 and TRBJ1-3. TRBV21-1 is reported as a pseudogene. The CDR3 consists of 16 residues. Here the CDR3 reads CASSKTPASGGNTIYF. The CDR3 DNA sequence: TGTGCCAGCAGCAAAACTCCGGCCTCGGGGGGAAACACCATATATTTT.

V usage is TRBV4-2 and J usage is TRBJ2-1; possible D gene TRBD1, 5 bases. Trimming took 8 bases from V and 4 from J, leaving 21 bases between them. Germline V gene sequence: CDR1 LGHNA, CDR2 YNFKEQ. This CDR3 region has 16 residues. The chain's CDR3 is CASGFADRLSYNEQFF. CDR3 DNA sequence: TGTGCCAGCGGGTTCGCTGACAGATTATCATACAATGAGCAGTTCTTC.

The V call is TRBV9, the J call TRBJ2-2; D is ambiguous. V was clipped by 0 bases and J by 4 bases, with 10 bases between them. Germline-derived CDR1 and CDR2 are SGDLS and YYNGEE. There are 15 residues in the CDR3. CDR3 sequence (DNA): TGTGCCAGCAGCGTAGCTCTGGGGTTCACCGGGGAGCTGTTTTTT. It translates to CASSVALGFTGELFF.

This rearrangement joins TRBV6-6 to TRBJ1-5, with 9 nucleotides matching TRBD1. Germline lookup yields CDR1 MNHNY and CDR2 SVGAGI (reference sequence). The V segment lost 3 bases and the J segment 9 bases; nucleotides outside the gene matches: 6. The CDR3 loop spans 14 amino acids. CDR3 DNA sequence: TGTGCCAGCAGTTATTTGACAGGGGGGCGGCCCCAGCATTTT. Translation: CASSYLTGGRPQHF.